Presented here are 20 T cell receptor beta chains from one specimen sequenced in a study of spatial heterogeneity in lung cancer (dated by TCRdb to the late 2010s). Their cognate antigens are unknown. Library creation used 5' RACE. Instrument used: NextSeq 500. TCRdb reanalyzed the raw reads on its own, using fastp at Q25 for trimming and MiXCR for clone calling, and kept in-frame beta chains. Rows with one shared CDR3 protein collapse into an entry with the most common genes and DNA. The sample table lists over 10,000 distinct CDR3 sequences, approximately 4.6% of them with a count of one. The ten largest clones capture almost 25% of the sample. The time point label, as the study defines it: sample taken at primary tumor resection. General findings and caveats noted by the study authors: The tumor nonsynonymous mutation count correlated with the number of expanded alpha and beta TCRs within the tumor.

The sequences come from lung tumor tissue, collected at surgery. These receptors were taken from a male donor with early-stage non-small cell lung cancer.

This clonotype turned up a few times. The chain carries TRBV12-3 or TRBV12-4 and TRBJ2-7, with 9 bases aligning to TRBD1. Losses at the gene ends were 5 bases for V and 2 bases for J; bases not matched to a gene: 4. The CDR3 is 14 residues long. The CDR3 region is CASSRQGGTYEQYF. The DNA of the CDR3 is TGTGCCAGCAGTCGACAGGGGGGGACCTACGAGCAGTACTTC.

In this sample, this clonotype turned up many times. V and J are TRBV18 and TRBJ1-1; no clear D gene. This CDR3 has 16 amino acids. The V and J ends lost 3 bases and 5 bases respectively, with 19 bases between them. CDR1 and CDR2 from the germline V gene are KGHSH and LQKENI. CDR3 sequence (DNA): TGTGCCAGCTCACCCCCCAGGCATGGGGTGGGTACTGAAGCTTTCTTT. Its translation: CASSPPRHGVGTEAFF.

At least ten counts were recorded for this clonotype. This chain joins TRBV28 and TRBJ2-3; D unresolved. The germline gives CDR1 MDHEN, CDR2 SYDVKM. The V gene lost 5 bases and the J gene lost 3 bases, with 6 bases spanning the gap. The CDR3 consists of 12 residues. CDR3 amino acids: CASSVQTDTQYF. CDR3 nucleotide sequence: TGTGCCAGCAGTGTACAGACAGATACGCAGTATTTT.

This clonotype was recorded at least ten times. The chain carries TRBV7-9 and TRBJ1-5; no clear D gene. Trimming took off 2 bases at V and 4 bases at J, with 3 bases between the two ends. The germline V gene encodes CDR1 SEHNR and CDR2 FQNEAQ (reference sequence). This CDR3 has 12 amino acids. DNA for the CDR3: TGTGCCAGCAGCTTACCTAATCAGCCCCAGCATTTT. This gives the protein CASSLPNQPQHF.

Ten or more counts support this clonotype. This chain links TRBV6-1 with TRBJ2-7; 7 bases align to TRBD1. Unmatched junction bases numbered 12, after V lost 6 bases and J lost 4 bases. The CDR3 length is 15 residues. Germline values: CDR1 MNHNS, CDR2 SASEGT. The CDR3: CASRASGTALYEQYF. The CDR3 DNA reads TGTGCCAGCAGGGCTTCCGGGACAGCGCTTTACGAGCAGTACTTC.

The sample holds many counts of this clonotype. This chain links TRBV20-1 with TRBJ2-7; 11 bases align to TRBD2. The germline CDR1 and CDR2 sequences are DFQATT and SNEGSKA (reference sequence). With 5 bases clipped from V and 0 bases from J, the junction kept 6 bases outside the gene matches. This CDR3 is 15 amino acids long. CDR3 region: CSASTTSGVSYEQYF. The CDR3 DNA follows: TGCAGTGCTTCGACGACTAGCGGGGTCTCCTACGAGCAGTACTTC.

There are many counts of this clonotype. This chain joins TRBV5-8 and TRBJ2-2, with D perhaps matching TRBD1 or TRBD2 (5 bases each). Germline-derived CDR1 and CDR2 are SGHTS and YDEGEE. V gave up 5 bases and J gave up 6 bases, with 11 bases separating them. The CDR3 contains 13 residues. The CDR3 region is CASRKQGAGELFF. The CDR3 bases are TGTGCCAGCAGAAAGCAGGGAGCCGGGGAGCTGTTTTTT. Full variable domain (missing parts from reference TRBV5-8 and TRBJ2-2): EAGVTQSPTHLIKTRGQQATLRCSPISGHTSVYWYQQALGLGLQFLLWYDEGEERNRGNFPPRFSGRQFPNYSSELNVNALELEDSALYLCASRKQGAGELFFGEGSRLTVL.

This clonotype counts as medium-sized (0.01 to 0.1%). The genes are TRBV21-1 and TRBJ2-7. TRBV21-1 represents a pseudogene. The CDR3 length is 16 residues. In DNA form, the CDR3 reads TGTGCCAGCAGCAAAAGTCTTGCAGCCGGCGATTACGAGCAGTACTTC. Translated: CASSKSLAAGDYEQYF.

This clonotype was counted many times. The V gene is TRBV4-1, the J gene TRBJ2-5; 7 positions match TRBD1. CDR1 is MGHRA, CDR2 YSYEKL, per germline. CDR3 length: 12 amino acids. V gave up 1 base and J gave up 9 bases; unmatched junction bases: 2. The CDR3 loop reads CASSQAGGPQYF. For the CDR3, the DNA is TGCGCCAGCAGCCAAGCAGGGGGTCCCCAGTACTTC.

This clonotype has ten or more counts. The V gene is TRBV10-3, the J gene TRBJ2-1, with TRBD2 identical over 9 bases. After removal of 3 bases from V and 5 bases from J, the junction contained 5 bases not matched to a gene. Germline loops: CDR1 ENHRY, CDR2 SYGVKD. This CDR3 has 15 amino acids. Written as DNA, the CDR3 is TGTGCCATCAGTGATGGTCTAGCGGGGAACAATGAGCAGTTCTTC. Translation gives CAISDGLAGNNEQFF.

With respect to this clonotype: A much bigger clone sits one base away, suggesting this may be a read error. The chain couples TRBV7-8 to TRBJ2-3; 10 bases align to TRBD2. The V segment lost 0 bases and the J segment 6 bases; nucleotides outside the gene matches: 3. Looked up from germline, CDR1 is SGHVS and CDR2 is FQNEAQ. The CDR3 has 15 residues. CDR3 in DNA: TGTGCCAGCAGCTTAGCTCTAGCGGGGGAGGATACGCAGTATTTT. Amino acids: CASSLALAGEDTQYF.

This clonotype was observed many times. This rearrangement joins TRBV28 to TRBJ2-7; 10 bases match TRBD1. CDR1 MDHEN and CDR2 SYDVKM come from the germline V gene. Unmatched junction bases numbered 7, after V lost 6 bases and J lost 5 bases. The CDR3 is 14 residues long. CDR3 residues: CASSTGTGVDEQYF. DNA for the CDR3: TGTGCCAGCAGCACCGGGACAGGGGTCGACGAGCAGTACTTC.

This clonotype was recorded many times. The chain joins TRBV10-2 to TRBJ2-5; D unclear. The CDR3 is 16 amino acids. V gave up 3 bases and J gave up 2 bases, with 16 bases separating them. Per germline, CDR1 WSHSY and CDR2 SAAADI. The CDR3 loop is CASSDTARGRQETQYF. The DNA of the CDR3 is TGCGCCAGCAGTGATACCGCGAGAGGCAGACAAGAGACCCAGTACTTC.

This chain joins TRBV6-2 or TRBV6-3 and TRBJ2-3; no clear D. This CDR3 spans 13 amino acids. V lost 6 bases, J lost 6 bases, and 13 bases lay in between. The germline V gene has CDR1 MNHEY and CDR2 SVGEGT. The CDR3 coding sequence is TGTGCCAGCAGCCCGTCTGCCCGCGATACGCAGTATTTT. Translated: CASSPSARDTQYF.

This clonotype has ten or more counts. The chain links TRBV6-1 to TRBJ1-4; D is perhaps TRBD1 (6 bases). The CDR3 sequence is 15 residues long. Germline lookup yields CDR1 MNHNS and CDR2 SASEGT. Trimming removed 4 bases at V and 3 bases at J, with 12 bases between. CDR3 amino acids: CASSATGAPNEKLFF. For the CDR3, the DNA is TGTGCCAGCAGTGCCACGGGGGCCCCTAATGAAAAACTGTTTTTT.

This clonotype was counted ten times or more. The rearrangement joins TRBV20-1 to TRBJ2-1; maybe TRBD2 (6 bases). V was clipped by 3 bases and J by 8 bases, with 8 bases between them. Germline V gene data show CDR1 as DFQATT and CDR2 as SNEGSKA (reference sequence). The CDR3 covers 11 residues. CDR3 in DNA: TGCAGTGCTAGCCGACTAGATGAGCAGTTCTTC. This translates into CSASRLDEQFF.

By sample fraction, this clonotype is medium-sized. The CDR3 region has the DNA TGCGCCAGCAGCCAACGGGGGGGCACAGATACGCAGTATTTT. Protein sequence: CASSQRGGTDTQYF. The chain employs TRBV4-3 and TRBJ2-3; TRBD2 matches 7 bases. The germline V gene encodes CDR1 LGHNA and CDR2 YSLEER. The trim removed 2 bases at V and 1 base at J, leaving 0 bases unmatched. This CDR3 contains 14 residues.

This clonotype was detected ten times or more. CDR3 amino acids: CSAGLAGGQETQYF. Here the CDR3 DNA reads TGCAGTGCTGGACTAGCGGGGGGCCAAGAGACCCAGTACTTC. This rearrangement joins TRBV20-1 to TRBJ2-5; 14 bases map to TRBD2. The V segment lost 5 bases and the J segment 1 base; nucleotides outside the gene matches: 0. Per germline, CDR1 DFQATT and CDR2 SNEGSKA (reference sequence). This CDR3 has 14 residues.

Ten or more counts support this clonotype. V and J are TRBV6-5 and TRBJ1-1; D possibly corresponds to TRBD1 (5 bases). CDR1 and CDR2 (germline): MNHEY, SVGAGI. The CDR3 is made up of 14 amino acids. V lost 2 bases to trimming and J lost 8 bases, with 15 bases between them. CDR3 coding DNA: TGTGCCAGCAGTTACCCAGGGTTACACTACGAAGCTTTCTTT. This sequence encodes CASSYPGLHYEAFF.

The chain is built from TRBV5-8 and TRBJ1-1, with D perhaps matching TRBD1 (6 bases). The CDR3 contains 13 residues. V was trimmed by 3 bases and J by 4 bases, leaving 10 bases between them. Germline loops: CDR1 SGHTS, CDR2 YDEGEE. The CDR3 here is CASSSIRGTEAFF. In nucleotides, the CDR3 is TGTGCCAGCAGCTCCATCAGGGGCACTGAAGCTTTCTTT.